One and the same sample provided the 32 T cell receptor beta chains below, sequenced in a study of shared clonotypes between healthy human individuals. Method: immunoSEQ multiplex PCR; TCRdb's copy keeps in-frame clones and lacks some. The data hold 2,500,000 or so clones, with roughly 92% observed a single time. The source material was naive CD4+ T cells from PBMCs. Subset denoted: CD45RA+ positively selected. The receptors were sampled from a man aged 18 to 35 in good health. Some clones in this sample may be carry-over from other donors' samples.

This chain joins TRBV28 and TRBJ2-7; TRBD1 is a possible D gene (6 bases). Germline CDR1 is MDHEN and CDR2 is SYDVKM. The CDR3 consists of 15 residues. V was trimmed by 2 bases and J by 1 base, leaving 12 bases between them. CDR3 residues: CASSLKPRGSYEQYF. The CDR3 nucleotides read TGTGCCAGCAGTTTAAAGCCGAGGGGGTCCTACGAGCAGTACTTC.

The V and J genes are TRBV5-4 and TRBJ2-2; 7 bases are a match to TRBD1. The V and J ends lost 0 bases and 1 base, in that order; junction bases with no gene match: 3. CDR1 is SGHNT, CDR2 YYREEE, per germline (reference sequence). The CDR3 covers 16 residues. The CDR3 DNA is TGTGCCAGCAGCTTGGGGACAGGACAGAACACCGGGGAGCTGTTTTTT. It translates to CASSLGTGQNTGELFF.

The V and J genes are TRBV6-6 and TRBJ2-7; 10 nucleotides align to TRBD2. The CDR3 loop spans 15 amino acids. The V gene end was trimmed by 2 bases and the J gene end by 3 bases; junction bases not matched to a gene: 4. From germline, CDR1 is MNHNY and CDR2 SVGAGI (reference sequence). As DNA, the CDR3 is TGTGCCAGCAGTTACCGGACTAGCGGCAACTACGAGCAGTACTTC. Amino acid sequence: CASSYRTSGNYEQYF.

This chain joins TRBV19 and TRBJ2-1; D remains unclear. The CDR3 is 16 amino acids. CDR1 is LNHDA, CDR2 SQIVND, per germline (reference sequence). V gave up 4 bases and J gave up 0 bases, with 13 bases separating them. The CDR3, as DNA: TGTGCCAGTAGTACGTTAGCAAGCCGCTCCTACAATGAGCAGTTCTTC. It translates to CASSTLASRSYNEQFF.

This chain joins TRBV9 and TRBJ2-7; TRBD1 might be the D (6 bases). Per germline, CDR1 SGDLS and CDR2 YYNGEE. Trimming left V 3 bases short and J 6 bases short, with 16 bases between. This CDR3 spans 14 amino acids. The CDR3 nucleotides are TGTGCCAGCAGCGCCCAGCCCCAGGGGACCGAGCAGTACTTC. Protein product: CASSAQPQGTEQYF.

In regard to this clone: Other nucleotide sequences in the sample specify the same CDR3. The chain recombines TRBV5-1 with TRBJ1-1, with D perhaps TRBD1 (6 bases). The CDR3 is made up of 13 amino acids. The V gene lost 0 bases and the J gene lost 4 bases, with 7 bases spanning the gap. CDR1 SGHRS and CDR2 YFSETQ come from the germline V gene. DNA of the CDR3: TGCGCCAGCAGCTTGGAGGGGGGCACTGAAGCTTTCTTT. Protein product: CASSLEGGTEAFF.

About this clone itself: One junction end disagrees with the germline gene, perhaps due to a read error. This chain uses TRBV20-1 with TRBJ1-2; D perhaps matches TRBD1 (5 bases). The CDR3 loop spans 11 amino acids. The germline gives CDR1 DFQATT, CDR2 SNEGSKA (reference sequence). The CDR3 DNA reads TGCAGTGCTAGGGTCCCAGGGCAAGTACCCTTC. Its translation: CSARVPGQVPF.

Only one count was recorded for this clone. The sample carries other DNA sequences with the same CDR3. The chain recombines TRBV11-2 with TRBJ2-1, with no clear D. Germline CDR1 reads SGHAT; CDR2 reads FQNNGV. V gave up 1 base and J gave up 0 bases, with 4 bases separating them. The length of the CDR3 is 14 residues. The CDR3 is CASSLGGSYNEQFF. CDR3 coding DNA: TGTGCCAGCAGCTTAGGGGGCTCCTACAATGAGCAGTTCTTC.

The chain combines TRBV15 with TRBJ1-2; tentative D call: TRBD1 (5 bases). The CDR3 is made up of 16 amino acids. The germline V gene encodes CDR1 LNHNV and CDR2 YYDKDF (reference sequence). V shed 4 bases and J shed 0 bases, with 15 bases lying between them. Here the CDR3 DNA reads TGTGCCACCAGCACCCCCCGCAGGGCAGCTAACTATGGCTACACCTTC. Its protein is CATSTPRRAANYGYTF.

V and J are TRBV7-9 and TRBJ2-2; the D is unclear. The V gene's germline CDR1 is SEHNR and CDR2 FQNEAQ (reference sequence). V was cut by 4 bases and J by 6 bases, with 12 bases left in between. The CDR3 sequence is 14 residues long. Here the CDR3 DNA reads TGTGCCAGCAGCTCCCTAATCAACGCCGGGGAGCTGTTTTTT. It translates to CASSSLINAGELFF.

V is TRBV5-8 and J is TRBJ2-6; D not resolved. In germline, CDR1 is SGHTS, CDR2 YDEGEE. The CDR3 loop spans 16 amino acids. The V end was cut by 0 bases, the J end by 0 bases, with 7 bases between. CDR3 residues: CASSLGRSSGANVLTF. Written as DNA, the CDR3 is TGTGCCAGCAGCTTGGGACGAAGCTCTGGGGCCAACGTCCTGACTTTC.

This clone has just one count. Within the sample, other DNA sequences also encode this same CDR3. The chain recombines TRBV7-6 with TRBJ2-5; either TRBD1 or TRBD2 may fit D (5 bases each). The V end lost 2 bases, the J end lost 5 bases, and 9 bases lay between the germline ends. The CDR3 is made up of 13 amino acids. CDR1 SGHVS and CDR2 FNYEAQ come from the germline V gene. Here the CDR3 DNA reads TGTGCCAGCAGCTTACGGGGCGGGGAGACCCAGTACTTC. It is translated as CASSLRGGETQYF.

This clone showed up just once. This chain joins TRBV27 and TRBJ2-1; D not certain. There are 16 residues in the CDR3. Germline values: CDR1 MNHEY, CDR2 SMNVEV (reference sequence). Deletions cut 2 bases from V and 0 bases from J, with 11 bases between. CDR3 protein: CASSLKYRSSYNEQFF. CDR3 in DNA: TGTGCCAGCAGTTTAAAGTACCGCAGCTCCTACAATGAGCAGTTCTTC.

For this clone: Mismatch with germline at one junction end may stem from a read error. V usage is TRBV6-6 and J usage is TRBJ2-7; possibly TRBD1 for D (5 bases). This CDR3 spans 13 amino acids. Germline V lookup: CDR1 MNHNY, CDR2 SVGAGI (reference sequence). The CDR3 loop reads CASSYSDRQSKDF. DNA for the CDR3: TGTGCCAGCAGTTACTCGGATCGACAGTCGAAGGACTTC.

This chain uses TRBV18 with TRBJ2-3; D gene ambiguous. Germline values: CDR1 KGHSH, CDR2 LQKENI. The V end was cut by 3 bases, the J end by 1 base, with 14 bases between. The CDR3 runs 16 residues. CDR3 coding DNA: TGTGCCAGCTCACCCGTCCCCCCCTTGGGCACAGATACGCAGTATTTT. Translation: CASSPVPPLGTDTQYF.

This clone has a single count. The J gene is TRBJ2-2, the V gene TRBV5-1, with unresolved D. The CDR3 loop spans 15 amino acids. Germline V gene lookup returns CDR1 SGHRS and CDR2 YFSETQ. Trimming pared 0 bases from V and 5 bases from J, leaving 11 bases between. As DNA, the CDR3 is TGCGCCAGCAGCTTGGATCGGATGGCAACCGGGGAGCTGTTTTTT. It is translated as CASSLDRMATGELFF.

This clone was counted a single time. This rearrangement joins TRBV2 to TRBJ2-5; D is perhaps TRBD2 (6 bases). This CDR3 spans 13 amino acids. Trimming removed 7 bases at V and 2 bases at J, with 11 bases between. Per germline, CDR1 SNHLY and CDR2 FYNNEI. CDR3 residues: CASTGEQQETQYF. As DNA, the CDR3 is TGTGCCAGCACGGGGGAACAGCAAGAGACCCAGTACTTC.

For this clone: The sample contains more than one DNA sequence encoding this CDR3. The rearrangement links TRBV5-1 to TRBJ2-3; D not resolved. CDR3 length: 13 residues. Trimming pared 0 bases from V and 1 base from J, leaving 3 bases between. The V gene's germline CDR1 is SGHRS and CDR2 YFSETQ. The CDR3, as DNA: TGCGCCAGCAGCTTGGATGGCACAGATACGCAGTATTTT. Its translation: CASSLDGTDTQYF.

The gene calls are TRBV25-1 and TRBJ2-3, with D tentatively TRBD2 (5 bases). V was trimmed by 7 bases and J by 0 bases, leaving 11 bases between them. CDR3 size: 14 residues. The germline V gene encodes CDR1 MGHDK and CDR2 SYGVNS. Here the CDR3 reads CASMHPGSTDTQYF. The CDR3 nucleotides read TGTGCCAGCATGCATCCGGGAAGCACAGATACGCAGTATTTT.

CDR3 DNA sequence: TGTGCCGTACGGGTTCAAGTCACAGATACGCAGTATTTT. It yields the protein CAVRVQVTDTQYF. The V gene is TRBV2, the J gene TRBJ2-3; no clear D. This CDR3 is built from 13 residues. Germline-derived CDR1 and CDR2 are SNHLY and FYNNEI. Trimming stripped 11 bases from V and 2 bases from J, with 14 bases between.

The J gene is TRBJ2-5, the V gene TRBV5-1; 8 nucleotides line up with TRBD1. Germline CDR1 reads SGHRS; CDR2 reads YFSETQ. The CDR3 is 14 residues long. After removal of 2 bases from V and 5 bases from J, the junction contained 5 bases not matched to a gene. CDR3 nucleotide sequence: TGCGCCAGCAGCTTCACAGGGGGTGGGGAGACCCAGTACTTC. Amino acids: CASSFTGGGETQYF.

The chain carries TRBV7-2 and TRBJ2-1, with TRBD2 identical over 9 bases. The CDR3 covers 15 residues. V lost 2 bases, J lost 6 bases, and 5 bases stayed unmatched. Germline V gene sequence: CDR1 SGHTA, CDR2 FQGNSA. DNA of the CDR3: TGTGCCAGCAGCTTAAGGACTAGCGTTCCCAATGAGCAGTTCTTC. Amino acids: CASSLRTSVPNEQFF.

The chain has TRBV29-1 and TRBJ2-1; D remains unclear. Germline-derived CDR1 and CDR2 are SQVTM and ANQGSEA. The CDR3 is 12 residues long. V lost 0 bases, J lost 8 bases, and 8 bases lay in between. Written as DNA, the CDR3 is TGCAGCGTTGAAGATGGCCGCGATGAGCAGTTCTTC. Translation gives CSVEDGRDEQFF.

The chain has TRBV6-5 and TRBJ2-5; 10 nucleotides match TRBD1. The J call may not be correct, given that the DNA end is closer to TRBJ2-7. This CDR3 has 15 amino acids. The V gene's germline CDR1 is MNHEY and CDR2 SVGAGI. The CDR3, as DNA: TGTGCCAGCAGTTATGGGACAGGGGCCTCCTACGAGCAGTACTTC. Translated: CASSYGTGASYEQYF.

J is TRBJ1-2 and V is TRBV19; no firm D call. CDR3 length: 14 amino acids. Germline V gene lookup returns CDR1 LNHDA and CDR2 SQIVND (reference sequence). Trimming cost V 9 bases and J 4 bases, with 18 bases left between them. CDR3 DNA: TGTGCCAGCAAACCGACACAACAAGGCTATGGCTACACCTTC. It translates to CASKPTQQGYGYTF.

The V call is TRBV19, the J call TRBJ1-5, with 11 bases that match TRBD1. Germline-derived CDR1 and CDR2 are LNHDA and SQIVND (reference sequence). CDR3 length: 17 residues. The V gene end was trimmed by 3 bases and the J gene end by 4 bases; junction bases not matched to a gene: 8. CDR3 sequence reads: CASSIQGDRGRNQPQHF. The CDR3 nucleotides read TGTGCCAGTAGTATTCAGGGGGACAGGGGGAGAAATCAGCCCCAGCATTTT.

The genes are TRBV28 and TRBJ1-5; D is perhaps TRBD1 (6 bases). Germline loops: CDR1 MDHEN, CDR2 SYDVKM. This CDR3 is 17 amino acids long. The CDR3 region has the DNA TGTGTAGGGGGACACCCCCCCCTCTCTTATAGCAATCAGCCCCAGCATTTT. It encodes CVGGHPPLSYSNQPQHF.

This chain joins TRBV10-1 and TRBJ2-1; 10 bases map to TRBD2. From germline, CDR1 is WNHNN and CDR2 SYGVQD (reference sequence). The CDR3 has 16 amino acids. V was clipped by 0 bases and J by 7 bases; unmatched bases: 6. The CDR3, as DNA: TGCGCCAGCAGTGAGTCGCCTAGCGGGAGAATAAATGAGCAGTTCTTC. The encoded protein is CASSESPSGRINEQFF.

For this clone: The sample holds other DNA sequences that translate to the same CDR3. This chain joins TRBV5-4 and TRBJ1-1, with D perhaps TRBD1 (5 bases). V lost 4 bases to trimming and J lost 1 base, with 8 bases between them. This CDR3 is built from 13 residues. CDR1 and CDR2 (germline): SGHNT, YYREEE (reference sequence). CDR3 bases: TGTGCCAGCAGCGCCGACAGGAACACTGAAGCTTTCTTT. Translating it yields CASSADRNTEAFF.

The chain has TRBV6-5 and TRBJ2-1, with D perhaps matching TRBD1 (6 bases). The germline V gene has CDR1 MNHEY and CDR2 SVGAGI. The V and J ends lost 2 bases and 1 base respectively, with 12 bases between them. The CDR3 is 16 amino acids. The CDR3 region is CASSYGGAASYNEQFF. CDR3 sequence (DNA): TGTGCCAGCAGTTACGGGGGCGCGGCTTCCTACAATGAGCAGTTCTTC.

The chain recombines TRBV19 with TRBJ1-2; weak D call: TRBD1 (5 bases). V lost 3 bases to trimming and J lost 4 bases, with 12 bases between them. Germline CDR1 LNHDA, CDR2 SQIVND (reference sequence). The CDR3 totals 14 residues. CDR3 DNA sequence: TGTGCCAGTAGTATCAACACAGGAATCTATGGCTACACCTTC. Its protein is CASSINTGIYGYTF.

The chain joins TRBV2 to TRBJ2-7; D remains unclear. The CDR3 covers 13 residues. Trimming shortened V by 8 bases and J by 1 base, and 12 bases separated the two germline ends. Germline CDR1 is SNHLY and CDR2 is FYNNEI. The CDR3 DNA reads as TGTGCCAGCGGCAGCTTTCTTTCCTACGAGCAGTACTTC. Encoded protein: CASGSFLSYEQYF. The full variable domain, in which reference TRBV2 and TRBJ2-7 provide the parts outside the CDR3, is EPEVTQTPSHQVTQMGQEVILRCVPISNHLYFYWYRQILGQKVEFLVSFYNNEISEKSEIFDDQFSVERPDGSNFTLKIRSTKLEDSAMYFCASGSFLSYEQYFGPGTRLTVT.